This T cell receptor beta chain emerged from a study of identical twins. This CDR3 contains 16 residues. TCRdb ran MiXCR on the 5' RACE reads and lists one entry per CDR3 protein. The table includes more than 1.5 million distinct CDR3 sequences, less than 40% detected once. This clonotype was recorded once. This clonotype originated in a newborn girl in good health. Sequenced material: cord blood. V usage is TRBV21-1 and J usage is TRBJ2-1; no check of the table's D call, TRBD2, against the DNA was made. With the DNA end fitting TRBJ2-7 better, the J assignment may be wrong. TRBV21-1 is classified as a pseudogene. CDR3: CASSIGPGSSCNEQYF. The CDR3 DNA reads TGTGCCAGCAGCATCGGGCCTGGTAGCTCCTGCAATGAGCAGTACTTC.